This T cell receptor beta chain is from a study of T cell changes during pregnancy in multiple sclerosis. From germline, CDR1 is PRHDT and CDR2 FYEKMQ (reference sequence). This CDR3 has 17 residues. V dropped 4 bases and J dropped 0 bases, with 16 bases sitting between them. Sequenced by immunoSEQ multiplex PCR; TCRdb stores in-frame clones only, minus some. The sample has roughly 48,000 clones; around 94% are singletons. This sequence originates from a female donor with multiple sclerosis, enrolled in a pregnancy study. The sequences come from CD4+ T cells from peripheral blood mononuclear cells, collected in the third trimester of pregnancy. The rearrangement joins TRBV13 to TRBJ2-1; D possibly corresponds to TRBD1 (5 bases). The CDR3 region has the DNA TGTGCCAGCAGCTCCCGCCGACAGATCCCCTCCTACAATGAGCAGTTCTTC. Translated, it gives CASSSRRQIPSYNEQFF.